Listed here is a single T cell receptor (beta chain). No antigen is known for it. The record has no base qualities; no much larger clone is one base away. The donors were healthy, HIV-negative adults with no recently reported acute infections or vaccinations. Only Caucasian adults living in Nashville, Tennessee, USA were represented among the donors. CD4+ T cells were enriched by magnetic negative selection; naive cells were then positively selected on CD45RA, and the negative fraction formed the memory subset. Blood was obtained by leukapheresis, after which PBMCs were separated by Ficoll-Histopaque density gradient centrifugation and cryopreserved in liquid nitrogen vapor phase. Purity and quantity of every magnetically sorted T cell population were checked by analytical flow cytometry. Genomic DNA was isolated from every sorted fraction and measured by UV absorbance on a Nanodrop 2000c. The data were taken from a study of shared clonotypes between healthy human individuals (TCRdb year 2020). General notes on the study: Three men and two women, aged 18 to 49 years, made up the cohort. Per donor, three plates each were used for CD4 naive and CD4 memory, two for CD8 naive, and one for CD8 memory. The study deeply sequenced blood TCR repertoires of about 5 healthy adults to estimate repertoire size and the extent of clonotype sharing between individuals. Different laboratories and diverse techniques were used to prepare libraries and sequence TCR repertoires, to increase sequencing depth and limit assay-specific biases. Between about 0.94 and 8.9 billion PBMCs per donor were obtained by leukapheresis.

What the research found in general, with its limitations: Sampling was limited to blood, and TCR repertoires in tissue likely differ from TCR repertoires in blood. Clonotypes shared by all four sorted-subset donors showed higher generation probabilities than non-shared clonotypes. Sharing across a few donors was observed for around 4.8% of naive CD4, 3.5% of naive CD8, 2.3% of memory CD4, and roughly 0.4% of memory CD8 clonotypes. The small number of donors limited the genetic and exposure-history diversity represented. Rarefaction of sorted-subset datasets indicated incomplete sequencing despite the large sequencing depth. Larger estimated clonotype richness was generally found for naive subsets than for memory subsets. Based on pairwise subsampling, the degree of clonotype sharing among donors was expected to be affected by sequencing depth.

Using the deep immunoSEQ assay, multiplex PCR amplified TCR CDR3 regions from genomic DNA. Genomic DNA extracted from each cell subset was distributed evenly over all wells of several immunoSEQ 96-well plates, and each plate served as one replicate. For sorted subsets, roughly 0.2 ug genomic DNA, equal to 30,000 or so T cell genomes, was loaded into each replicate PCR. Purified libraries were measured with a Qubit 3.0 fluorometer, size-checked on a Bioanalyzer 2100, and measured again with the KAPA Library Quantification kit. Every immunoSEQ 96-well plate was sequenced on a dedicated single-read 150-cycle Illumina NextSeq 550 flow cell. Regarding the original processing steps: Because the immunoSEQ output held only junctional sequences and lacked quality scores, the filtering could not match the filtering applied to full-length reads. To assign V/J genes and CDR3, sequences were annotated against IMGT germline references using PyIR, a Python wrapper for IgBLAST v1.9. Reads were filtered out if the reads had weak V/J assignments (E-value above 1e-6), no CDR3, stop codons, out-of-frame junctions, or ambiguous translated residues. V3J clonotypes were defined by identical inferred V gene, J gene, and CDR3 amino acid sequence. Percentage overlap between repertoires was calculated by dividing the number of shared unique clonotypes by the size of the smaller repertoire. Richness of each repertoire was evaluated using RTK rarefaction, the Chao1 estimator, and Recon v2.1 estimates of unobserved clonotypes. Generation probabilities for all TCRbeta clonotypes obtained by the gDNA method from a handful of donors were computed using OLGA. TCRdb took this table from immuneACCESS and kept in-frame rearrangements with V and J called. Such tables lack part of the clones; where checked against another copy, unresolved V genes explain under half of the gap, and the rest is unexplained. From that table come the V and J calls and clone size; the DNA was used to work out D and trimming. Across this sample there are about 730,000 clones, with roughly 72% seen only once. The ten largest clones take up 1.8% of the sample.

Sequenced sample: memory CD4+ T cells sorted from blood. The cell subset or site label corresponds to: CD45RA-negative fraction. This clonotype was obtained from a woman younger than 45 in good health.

The CDR3 in this case is CASSTNRRGSPRETQYF. The DNA sequence is given as TGTGCCAGCAGCACAAATCGTCGGGGATCCCCTCGAGAGACCCAGTACTTC. The receptor chain draws on TRBV21-1 and TRBJ2-5; the table gives TRBD2 as D, unverified against the DNA. TRBV21-1 represents a pseudogene. The cysteine opens and the phenylalanine closes a CDR3 of 17 amino acids. The entry retains the CDR3 DNA only, 51 bases that are in frame from base 1.